This T cell receptor (beta chain) originates from a study of siplizumab effects on memory and regulatory T cells. Per individual sample, 80,000 to 100,000 TCR templates were assayed. Clones were read by immunoSEQ multiplex PCR, and TCRdb kept only the in-frame ones, dropping some. The sample has about 120,000 clones; approximately 94% are singletons. Germline CDR1 is LGHNA and CDR2 is YNFKEQ. The CDR3 runs to 15 residues. V was clipped by 0 bases and J by 7 bases, with 15 bases between them. This clone was detected once. The chain uses TRBV4-2 and TRBJ1-2; maybe TRBD1 (5 bases). Sequencing input: non-Treg CD4+ T cells sorted from blood. This receptor was taken from a human donor in good health. CDR3 nucleotide sequence: TGTGCCAGCAGCCAAGAAAGGCCCAGGGCCTCTGGCTACACCTTC. The encoded protein is CASSQERPRASGYTF.